This TCR beta chain was found in a study of blood T cell repertoires in COVID-19. Study background: Collection of acute and convalescent COVID-19 samples took place in the United States, Italy and Spain.

TCRdb's table, derived via immunoSEQ multiplex PCR, lists solely in-frame clones and lacks some. The sample lists around 200,000 clones, 86% occurring once. Losses at the gene ends were 4 bases for V and 7 bases for J; bases not matched to a gene: 9. From germline, CDR1 is KGHDR and CDR2 SFDVKD. The CDR3 extends over 16 amino acids. This receptor was obtained from a woman aged 25-40 years who had been exposed to COVID-19. The V call is TRBV24-1, the J call TRBJ2-1; 10 positions agree with TRBD1. What was sequenced was PBMCs or T cells enriched from blood (not recorded which). CDR3 coding DNA: TGTGCCACCAGTGACCTCGGACAGGGGGGTAAGAATGAGCAGTTCTTC. Translation: CATSDLGQGGKNEQFF.